This T cell receptor (beta chain) comes out of a study of cytomegalovirus exposure and HLA in healthy donors. Study overall: There were about 85 million unique TCRs (from HLA-typed donors) in an early data release.

Researchers ran the PCR with 60 Vbeta and 13 Jbeta primers. TCRdb's copy holds only in-frame clones and misses some; the assay was immunoSEQ multiplex PCR. The sample lists more than 100,000 clones, roughly three quarters occurring once. V dropped 0 bases and J dropped 4 bases, with 13 bases sitting between them. This CDR3 has 16 residues. Per the germline V gene, CDR1 is SGDLS and CDR2 is YYNGEE. This chain links TRBV9 with TRBJ2-2; tentative D call: TRBD1 (6 bases). What was sequenced was PBMCs. The source of this sequence is a male donor in good health and CMV-seronegative. The chain's CDR3 is CASSVVGQPSTGELFF. DNA for the CDR3: TGTGCCAGCAGCGTAGTCGGACAGCCCTCCACCGGGGAGCTGTTTTTT.